This entry lists 25 T cell receptor beta chains sequenced from one sample in a study of cytomegalovirus exposure and HLA in healthy donors. It was with 60 Vbeta and 13 Jbeta primers that the PCR ran. Data came from immunoSEQ multiplex PCR; TCRdb stores just in-frame clones and leaves some out. The data contain approximately 100,000 clones, around three quarters of them singletons. Sequences were obtained from PBMCs. Source of these receptors: a female donor in good health and CMV-seronegative.

The gene calls are TRBV5-1 and TRBJ1-1; 7 bases map to TRBD1. Germline V CDR1 and CDR2: SGHRS, YFSETQ. This CDR3 is 16 amino acids long. V shed 4 bases, J shed 0 bases, and the junction held 9 bases outside the gene matches. Here the CDR3 reads CASSGTGATMNTEAFF. CDR3 sequence (DNA): TGCGCCAGCAGCGGAACAGGGGCGACCATGAACACTGAAGCTTTCTTT.

The chain uses TRBV5-4 and TRBJ1-6, with D maybe TRBD1 (6 bases). The CDR3 totals 15 residues. CDR1 is SGHNT and CDR2 is YYREEE in the germline V gene (reference sequence). V was cut by 1 base and J by 10 bases, with 15 bases left in between. The CDR3 DNA reads as TGTGCCAGCAGCTTGCGTGGGGGCGCGGGCTCACCCCTCCACTTT. It specifies CASSLRGGAGSPLHF.

This chain uses TRBV4-1 with TRBJ2-2, with TRBD2 identical over 7 bases. The CDR3 runs to 17 residues. Germline-derived CDR1 and CDR2 are MGHRA and YSYEKL. J was trimmed by 4 bases and V by 1 base; bases with no gene match: 9. CDR3 sequence (DNA): TGCGCCAGCAGCCAAGGATCTAGCGGTGGACCCACCGGGGAGCTGTTTTTT. This gives the protein CASSQGSSGGPTGELFF.

The gene calls are TRBV5-6 and TRBJ2-1, with D tentatively TRBD1 (6 bases). This CDR3 comprises 12 residues. Germline V CDR1 and CDR2: SGHDT, YYEEEE. V lost 4 bases and J 8 bases, leaving 10 bases between the germline ends. Written as DNA, the CDR3 is TGTGCCAGCAGCCTAGGACAGTATGAGCAGTTCTTC. Translation: CASSLGQYEQFF.

The rearrangement joins TRBV30 to TRBJ2-1; 8 nucleotides align to TRBD2. V was clipped by 7 bases and J by 9 bases; unmatched bases: 5. CDR1 is GTSNPN and CDR2 is SVGIG in the germline V gene (reference sequence). This CDR3 is built from 11 residues. CDR3 sequence reads: CAFSREGEQFF. Here the CDR3 DNA reads TGTGCCTTCTCACGGGAGGGTGAGCAGTTCTTC.

The chain employs TRBV5-6 and TRBJ2-5; D may be TRBD1 (6 bases). The CDR3 is 14 residues long. Trimming removed 1 base from V and 4 bases from J, with 11 bases in between. Germline CDR1 reads SGHDT; CDR2 reads YYEEEE. DNA of the CDR3: TGTGCCAGCAGCTTGCAGGGGTCGGGAGAGACCCAGTACTTC. As protein: CASSLQGSGETQYF.

The genes are TRBV7-9 and TRBJ2-3, with 10 bases fitting TRBD2. The CDR3 extends over 18 amino acids. Germline trimming cut 5 bases from V and 4 bases from J; bases unmatched to any gene: 15. The germline V gene encodes CDR1 SEHNR and CDR2 FQNEAQ (reference sequence). Here the CDR3 reads CASSPKRGGVSLADTQYF. The CDR3 nucleotides read TGTGCCAGCAGCCCAAAGCGGGGGGGCGTTTCTTTAGCAGATACGCAGTATTTT.

This chain joins TRBV6-5 and TRBJ2-3, with D possibly being TRBD2 (5 bases). V gave up 6 bases and J gave up 3 bases, with 13 bases separating them. The CDR3 is 14 amino acids. Germline CDR1 MNHEY, CDR2 SVGAGI. CDR3 DNA sequence: TGTGCCAGCAGACCGGACGGGGAGACAGATACGCAGTATTTT. This translates into CASRPDGETDTQYF.

CDR3 coding DNA: TGTGCCAGCAGTCCTCAGGGCCAGTACCAAGAGACCCAGTACTTC. Protein: CASSPQGQYQETQYF. This chain uses TRBV6-5 with TRBJ2-5; tentative D call: TRBD1 (5 bases). V shed 5 bases and J shed 0 bases, with 13 bases lying between them. The CDR3 length is 15 residues. Per the germline V gene, CDR1 is MNHEY and CDR2 is SVGAGI.

This clone was found a few times. V gene TRBV19 combines with J gene TRBJ1-6; maybe TRBD1 (5 bases). The CDR3 extends over 14 amino acids. Germline V gene data show CDR1 as LNHDA and CDR2 as SQIVND (reference sequence). Trimming took off 10 bases at V and 0 bases at J, with 10 bases between the two ends. The CDR3 is CATRQSSYNSPLHF. The CDR3 DNA reads TGTGCCACCCGACAGAGCTCCTATAATTCACCCCTCCACTTT.

This clone was seen once. V is TRBV4-1 and J is TRBJ2-5; 7 bases line up with TRBD2. Unmatched junction bases numbered 9, after V lost 1 base and J lost 1 base. The germline CDR1 and CDR2 sequences are MGHRA and YSYEKL. This CDR3 is built from 17 residues. CDR3 residues: CASSQGGASGLQETQYF. CDR3 bases: TGCGCCAGCAGCCAAGGCGGTGCTAGCGGCCTCCAAGAGACCCAGTACTTC.

This clone was found once. The rearrangement uses TRBV7-2 and TRBJ2-1; TRBD1 agrees at 9 bases. Germline V gives CDR1 SGHTA, CDR2 FQGNSA. The CDR3 length is 17 residues. Germline trimming cut 2 bases from V and 9 bases from J; bases unmatched to any gene: 14. For the CDR3, the DNA is TGTGCCAGCAGCTTACACCTCCCGGACAGGGGAGGTTCTGAGCAGTTCTTC. It encodes CASSLHLPDRGGSEQFF.

This clone was detected only once. The chain links TRBV28 to TRBJ2-7; D perhaps matches TRBD2 (5 bases). The germline V gene encodes CDR1 MDHEN and CDR2 SYDVKM. V lost 2 bases and J lost 3, with 11 bases in between. The CDR3 spans 14 residues. CDR3 nucleotides: TGTGCCAGCAGTTTAACCGGGGAAGACTACGAGCAGTACTTC. It specifies CASSLTGEDYEQYF.

The chain is built from TRBV4-2 and TRBJ1-3, with D possibly being TRBD1 (6 bases). Germline V lookup: CDR1 LGHNA, CDR2 YNFKEQ. The length of the CDR3 is 18 residues. V shed 0 bases and J shed 7 bases, with 22 bases lying between them. The CDR3 DNA follows: TGTGCCAGCAGCCAAGATCCCGTCCACTCTGAGGGGGGGAACACCATATATTTT. Translating gives CASSQDPVHSEGGNTIYF.

The rearrangement joins TRBV9 to TRBJ2-7; possible D gene TRBD1, 6 bases. In germline, CDR1 is SGDLS, CDR2 YYNGEE. The CDR3 runs to 15 residues. The germline V and J ends were trimmed by 4 bases and 0 bases, with 14 bases remaining between them. CDR3 nucleotides: TGTGCCAGCAGCCCGAGACAGGCGACCTCCTACGAGCAGTACTTC. Translated: CASSPRQATSYEQYF.

The chain carries TRBV5-6 and TRBJ1-4; possible D gene TRBD1, 5 bases. Germline loops: CDR1 SGHDT, CDR2 YYEEEE. V lost 0 bases, J lost 11 bases, and 17 bases lay in between. CDR3 size: 15 residues. CDR3 nucleotides: TGTGCCAGCAGCTTGGCCCCTGCCAGGGAGGCGAAACTGTTTTTT. Its translation is CASSLAPAREAKLFF.

The CDR3 sequence is CASSLGGSGGEQYF. The CDR3 region has the DNA TGTGCCAGCAGTTTAGGCGGTAGCGGGGGCGAGCAGTACTTC. The chain has TRBV28 and TRBJ2-5, with 9 bases that match TRBD2. Near its end, the DNA agrees better with TRBJ2-7, so the J call may be wrong. Germline assignment: CDR1 MDHEN and CDR2 SYDVKM. The CDR3 is 14 amino acids.

The chain is built from TRBV27 and TRBJ2-3; 11 bases agree with TRBD2. The CDR3 runs 15 residues. The germline V gene encodes CDR1 MNHEY and CDR2 SMNVEV (reference sequence). With 2 bases clipped from V and 5 bases from J, the junction kept 3 bases outside the gene matches. This CDR3 is CASSLRTSGLDTQYF. The CDR3, as DNA: TGTGCCAGCAGTTTAAGGACTAGCGGGTTAGATACGCAGTATTTT.

The chain carries TRBV11-2 and TRBJ2-1; 11 nucleotides align to TRBD2. Germline V gives CDR1 SGHAT, CDR2 FQNNGV. V shed 4 bases and J 7 bases; nucleotides not matched to a gene: 9. The CDR3 has 16 residues. CDR3 nucleotides: TGTGCCAGCAGCTCTATTAGCGGGGGGGCGAGGAATGAGCAGTTCTTC. Amino acids: CASSSISGGARNEQFF.

V usage is TRBV25-1 and J usage is TRBJ2-7, with 8 bases identical to TRBD1. Germline assignment: CDR1 MGHDK and CDR2 SYGVNS. The CDR3 has 14 amino acids. The junction had 6 bases not matched to a gene; V was cut back by 6 bases and J by 2 bases. This CDR3 is CASSPQGEAYEQYF. CDR3 DNA sequence: TGTGCCAGCAGCCCACAGGGGGAGGCCTACGAGCAGTACTTC.

The chain joins TRBV6-1 to TRBJ1-5; TRBD1 matches 7 bases. CDR3 length: 16 amino acids. Trimming removed 4 bases from V and 0 bases from J; junction bases left unmatched: 6. Germline CDR1 and CDR2: MNHNS and SASEGT. CDR3 coding DNA: TGTGCCAGCAGTGCGGGACAGTTTAATAGCAATCAGCCCCAGCATTTT. Its protein is CASSAGQFNSNQPQHF.

V and J are TRBV7-2 and TRBJ2-1; the match to TRBD2 covers 9 bases. The CDR3 is 16 amino acids. The germline gives CDR1 SGHTA, CDR2 FQGNSA. V was clipped by 4 bases and J by 10 bases; unmatched bases: 14. In nucleotides, the CDR3 is TGTGCCAGCAGCTCAGCCGGGACTAGCTTCTTTGGAGAGCAGTTCTTC. It yields the protein CASSSAGTSFFGEQFF.

The gene calls are TRBV5-6 and TRBJ2-3, with TRBD2 matching 7 bases. Unmatched junction bases numbered 13, after V lost 4 bases and J lost 2 bases. Germline CDR1 reads SGHDT; CDR2 reads YYEEEE. The CDR3 covers 17 residues. CDR3 nucleotides: TGTGCCAGCAGCCCCTGGGTGTGGGGGGGAGACACAGATACGCAGTATTTT. Translated: CASSPWVWGGDTDTQYF.

The chain employs TRBV30 and TRBJ2-5; D gene uncertain. V was clipped by 0 bases and J by 5 bases, with 4 bases between them. CDR1 is GTSNPN and CDR2 is SVGIG in the germline V gene (reference sequence). This CDR3 region has 11 residues. CDR3 loop: CAWSVGETQYF. As DNA, the CDR3 is TGTGCCTGGAGTGTCGGGGAGACCCAGTACTTC.

The chain couples TRBV27 to TRBJ2-5; no firm D call. Per the germline V gene, CDR1 is MNHEY and CDR2 is SMNVEV (reference sequence). The length of the CDR3 is 13 residues. Trimming left V 2 bases short and J 3 bases short, with 7 bases between. In DNA form, the CDR3 reads TGTGCCAGCAGTTTACGCCCTAAAGAGACCCAGTACTTC. Translating gives CASSLRPKETQYF.